This TCR beta chain comes out of a study of T-cell memory formation after mild COVID-19. About the study: Most TCR clusters belonged to a single donor. General observations from the study: Contracting clones from day 15 to 85 showed balanced CD4/CD8; later expanders favored CD4+. Largely, contracting CD4+ clones fell within CM and EM, and contracting CD8+ clones within EMRA. Clonal second-wave expansions that peaked on day 37 had unconfirmed SARS-CoV-2 specificity.

The length of the CDR3 is 15 residues. From germline, CDR1 is SNHLY and CDR2 FYNNEI. Trimming cost V 5 bases and J 11 bases; bases outside gene matches: 10. From the 5' RACE reads, TCRdb called clonotypes with MiXCR, one entry per CDR3 protein. The sample has 350,000 to 500,000 distinct CDR3 sequences; about a sixth are singletons. In its sample, this clonotype was seen a few times. Antigen specificity is unknown. The clonotype comes from a man in his late teens or twenties who had mild COVID-19 (a few samples of this study predate the infection). Cell type and time point are not known. V is TRBV2 and J is TRBJ1-6; 9 nucleotides align to TRBD1. The sample comprised PBMCs or a T cell subset sorted from them (not recorded which). The CDR3 here is CASSYSGQGLTPLHF. CDR3 in DNA: TGTGCCAGCAGTTACTCTGGACAGGGGCTCACACCCCTCCACTTT.